This TCR beta chain was identified in a study of beta chain features in type 1 diabetes. Overall study results and limits: Any role of HLA type in TCRB rearrangement remained unresolved here. Type 1 diabetes patients had moderately but significantly shorter TCRB CDR3s in all four CD4+ subsets.

In total, each donor contributed a single heparinised blood draw that averaged roughly 100 mL. Since all of the isolated RNA was reverse transcribed, expressed TCRB transcripts were what got sequenced. Here immunoSEQ multiplex PCR was the method, and the copy in TCRdb shows in-frame clones only, minus some. The sample consists of 200,000 to 300,000 clones, around 20% of them appearing once. Germline V gene sequence: CDR1 MDHEN, CDR2 SYDVKM. V was shortened by 5 bases and J by 7 bases, with 13 bases between the two germline ends. The CDR3 contains 13 residues. On this clone itself: The target antigen is unknown.

The chain has TRBV28 and TRBJ2-3, with D possibly matching TRBD2 (6 bases). Sequenced material: naive CD4+ T cells from blood. The receptor was isolated from a woman between 40 and 55 years old with type 1 diabetes. CDR3 DNA: TGTGCCAGCAGTAACCCGGGACTTTATACGCAGTATTTT. This codes for CASSNPGLYTQYF.